Here is one T cell receptor beta chain with its context. Its cognate antigen is unknown. Trimming shortened V by 3 bases and J by 0 bases, and 3 bases separated the two germline ends. CDR1 is LNHDA and CDR2 is SQIVND in the germline V gene (reference sequence). The CDR3 totals 13 residues. This sample is drawn from a study of PD-1 blockade in classical Hodgkin lymphoma. Data came from immunoSEQ multiplex PCR; TCRdb stores just in-frame clones and leaves some out. The sample has around 18,000 clones, 70% seen once. Indicated time point: cycle 4 day 1 (C4D1), after six to seven weeks of nivolumab. Every patient had relapsed following autologous stem cell transplantation, and cohorts differed in brentuximab vedotin exposure. Researchers report purifying CD4+ T cells from thawed PBMCs by magnetic negative selection. The best responses consisted of complete response, partial response or progressive disease.

Study results and limitations: TCR diversity in CD4+, not CD8+, cells rose significantly by C4D1. It was among complete responders that baseline diversity resembled that of newly diagnosed patients.

This chain connects TRBV19 to TRBJ1-3; the D is unclear. The TCR sequence derives from a human donor with classical Hodgkin lymphoma. Sequenced material: CD4+ T cells from blood, taken before the fourth cycle of nivolumab. The CDR3 DNA reads as TGTGCCAGTAGTATGTACTCTGGAAACACCATATATTTT. As protein: CASSMYSGNTIYF.